This T cell receptor beta chain comes out of a study of radiotherapy plus CTLA-4 blockade in lung cancer. TCRdb's table, derived via immunoSEQ multiplex PCR, lists solely in-frame clones and lacks some. The sample records roughly 100,000 clones, around 86% being singletons. This clone appeared a few times. No antigen is known for it. Overall study results and limits: After treatment with radiotherapy plus ipilimumab, TCR clones that came from the tumor expanded in blood. Early blood T cell clone dynamics reportedly forecast response best, with interferon-beta.

V lost 3 bases, J lost 3 bases, and 4 bases stayed unmatched. The CDR3 extends over 16 amino acids. The germline V gene encodes CDR1 SGHNT and CDR2 YYREEE (reference sequence). The receptor comes from a human donor with non-small cell lung cancer who had a partial response to radiotherapy plus ipilimumab. J is TRBJ1-4 and V is TRBV5-4; 11 positions agree with TRBD1. Sequences were derived from peripheral blood, sampled from a patient treated with radiotherapy plus ipilimumab. CDR3 protein: CASSSGTGGPNEKLFF. CDR3 sequence (DNA): TGTGCCAGCAGCTCCGGGACAGGGGGGCCTAATGAAAAACTGTTTTTT.